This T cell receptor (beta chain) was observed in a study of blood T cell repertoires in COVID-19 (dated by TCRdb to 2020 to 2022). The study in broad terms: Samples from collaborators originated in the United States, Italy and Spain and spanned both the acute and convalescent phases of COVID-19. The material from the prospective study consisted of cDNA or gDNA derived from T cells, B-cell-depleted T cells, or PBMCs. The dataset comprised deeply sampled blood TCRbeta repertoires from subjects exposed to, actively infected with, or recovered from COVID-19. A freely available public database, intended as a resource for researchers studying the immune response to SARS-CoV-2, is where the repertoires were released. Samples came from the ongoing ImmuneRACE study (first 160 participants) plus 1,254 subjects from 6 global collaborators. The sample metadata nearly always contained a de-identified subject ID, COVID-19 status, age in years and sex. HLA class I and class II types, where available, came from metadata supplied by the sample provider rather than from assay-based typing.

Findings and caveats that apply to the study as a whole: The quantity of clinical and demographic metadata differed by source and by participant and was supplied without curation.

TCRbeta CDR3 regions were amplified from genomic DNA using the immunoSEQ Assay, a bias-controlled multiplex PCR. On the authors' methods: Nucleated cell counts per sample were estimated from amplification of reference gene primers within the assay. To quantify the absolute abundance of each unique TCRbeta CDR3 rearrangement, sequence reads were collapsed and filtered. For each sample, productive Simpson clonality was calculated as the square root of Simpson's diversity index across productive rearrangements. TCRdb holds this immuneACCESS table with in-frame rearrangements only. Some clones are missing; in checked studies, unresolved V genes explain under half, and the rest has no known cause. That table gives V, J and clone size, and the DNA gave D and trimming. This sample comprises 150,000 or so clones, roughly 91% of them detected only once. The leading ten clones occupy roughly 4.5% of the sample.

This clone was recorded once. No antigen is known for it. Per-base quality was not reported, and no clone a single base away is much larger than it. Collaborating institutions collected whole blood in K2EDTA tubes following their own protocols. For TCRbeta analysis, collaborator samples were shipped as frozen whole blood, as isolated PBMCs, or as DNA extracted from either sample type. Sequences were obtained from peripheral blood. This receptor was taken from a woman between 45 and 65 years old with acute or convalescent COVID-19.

Here the CDR3 is given as CATIPAGTRYGYTF. The nucleotides read TGTGCCACCATCCCAGCGGGAACTCGCTATGGCTACACCTTC. The chain was built from TRBV6-5 and TRBJ1-2; the D gene is not confidently resolved. Trimming at the junction amounts to 10 bases on V and 4 bases on J, and the germline ends lie 19 bases apart. From the cysteine up to the phenylalanine, the CDR3 has a length of 14 residues. Only CDR3 DNA remains: 42 bases, in frame from the first base. CDR1 and CDR2 were assigned from the germline V gene as MNHEY and SVGAGI.